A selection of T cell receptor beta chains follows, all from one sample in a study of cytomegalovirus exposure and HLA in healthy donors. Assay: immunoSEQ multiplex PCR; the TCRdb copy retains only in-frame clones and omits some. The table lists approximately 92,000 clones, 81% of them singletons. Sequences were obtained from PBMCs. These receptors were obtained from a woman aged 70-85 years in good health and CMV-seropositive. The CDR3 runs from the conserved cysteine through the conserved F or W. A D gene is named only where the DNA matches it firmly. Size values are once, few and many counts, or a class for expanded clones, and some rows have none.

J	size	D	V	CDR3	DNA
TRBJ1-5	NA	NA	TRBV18	CASTEASNQPQHF	TGTGCCAGCACGGAGGCTAGCAATCAGCCCCAGCATTTT
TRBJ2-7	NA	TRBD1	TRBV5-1	CASSLAYGTGNYEQYF	TGCGCCAGCAGCTTGGCCTACGGGACAGGTAACTACGAGCAGTACTTC
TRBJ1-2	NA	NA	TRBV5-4	CASSFPGSNYGYTF	TGTGCCAGCAGCTTCCCCGGGTCTAACTATGGCTACACCTTC
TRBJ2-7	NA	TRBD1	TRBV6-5	CASSYSDRVIEQYF	TGTGCCAGCAGTTACTCGGACAGGGTTATCGAGCAGTACTTC
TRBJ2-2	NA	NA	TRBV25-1	CASSEQGITGELFF	TGTGCCAGCAGTGAACAGGGGATCACCGGGGAGCTGTTTTTT
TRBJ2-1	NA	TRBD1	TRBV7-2	CASSLRTGDFYYNEQFF	TGTGCCAGCAGCTTAAGGACAGGAGACTTTTATTACAATGAGCAGTTCTTC
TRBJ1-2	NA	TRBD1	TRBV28	CASITGTGRNGYGYTF	TGTGCCAGCATCACCGGGACAGGGAGGAATGGGTATGGCTACACCTTC
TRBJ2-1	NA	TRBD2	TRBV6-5	CASSYSFAGGRNEQFF	TGTGCCAGCAGTTACTCGTTCGCGGGAGGTAGGAATGAGCAGTTCTTC
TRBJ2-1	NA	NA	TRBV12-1	CASSPRLAGDLFQFF	TGTGCCAGCAGCCCGCGACTAGCGGGAGACCTCTTCCAGTTCTTC
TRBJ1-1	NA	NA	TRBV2	CASRGGNTEAFF	TGTGCCAGCAGGGGAGGGAACACTGAAGCTTTCTTT
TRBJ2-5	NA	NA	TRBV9	CASSVAIAETQYF	TGTGCCAGCAGCGTAGCTATTGCGGAGACCCAGTACTTC
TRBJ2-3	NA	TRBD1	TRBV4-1	CASSQEDRETDTQYF	TGCGCCAGCAGCCAAGAGGACAGGGAAACAGATACGCAGTATTTT
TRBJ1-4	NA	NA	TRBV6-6	CASSYSQPGQKLFF	TGTGCCAGCAGTTACTCACAGCCAGGTCAAAAACTGTTTTTT
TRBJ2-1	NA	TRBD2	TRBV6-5	CASKPGLVNDEQFF	TGTGCCAGCAAACCGGGACTAGTTAACGATGAGCAGTTCTTC
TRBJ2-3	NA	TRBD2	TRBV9	CASSSRQGTSRDTQYF	TGTGCCAGCAGCTCAAGACAAGGGACTAGCCGGGATACGCAGTATTTT
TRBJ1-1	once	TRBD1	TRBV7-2	CASSQQGGDTEAFF	TGTGCCAGCAGCCAACAGGGGGGAGACACTGAAGCTTTCTTT
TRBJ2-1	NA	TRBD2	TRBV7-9	CASSLGTRYTNEQFF	TGTGCCAGCAGCTTAGGGACTAGATACACCAATGAGCAGTTCTTC
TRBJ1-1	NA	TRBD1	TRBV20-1	CRGGQGTEAFF	TGCAGGGGGGGACAGGGCACTGAAGCTTTCTTT
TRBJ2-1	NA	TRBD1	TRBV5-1	CASSLGQGLDEQFF	TGCGCCAGCAGCCTCGGACAGGGATTAGATGAGCAGTTCTTC
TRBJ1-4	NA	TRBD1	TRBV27	CASSSWLRDRGSKLFF	TGTGCCAGCAGTTCATGGCTCCGGGACAGGGGATCAAAACTGTTTTTT